This T cell receptor beta chain derives from a study of T cell responses to AZD1222 COVID-19 vaccine. Profiled with immunoSEQ multiplex PCR; TCRdb holds only in-frame clones, not every one. The sample consists of 90,000 to 110,000 clones, 89% of them appearing once. Whole-study findings and limits: Donors skewed white British and female; clonal diversity was possibly underestimated. Unmutated variant regions reportedly attract nearly half of all spike-specific TCRs.

Second-dose intervals near 4 or 12 weeks were combined. This clone was counted once. What it binds is not known. The ends lost 2 bases at V and 4 bases at J; junction bases unmatched: 7. The germline CDR1 and CDR2 sequences are LGHDT and YNNKEL (reference sequence). The length of the CDR3 is 16 residues. This rearrangement joins TRBV3-1 (or the pseudogene TRBV3-2) to TRBJ1-2; TRBD1 matches at 10 bases. The starting material was peripheral blood, obtained 28 days after the second AZD1222 dose. The receptor's source is an adult who received the AZD1222 COVID-19 vaccine. In DNA, the CDR3 is TGTGCCAGCAGCCAAACGGGACAGGGGACGGGCTATGGCTACACCTTC. This sequence encodes CASSQTGQGTGYGYTF.